A selection of T cell receptor beta chains follows, all from one sample in a study of T cells in tumors after PD-1 blockade. The protocol was immunoSEQ multiplex PCR, while the TCRdb copy is restricted to in-frame clones and leaves out a portion. The sample contains 40,000 to 55,000 clones, approximately 75% of which appear only once. Material: PBMCs, obtained before anti-PD-1 treatment. All receptors derive from a human donor with basal cell carcinoma. Each CDR3 is given with its conserved first and last residue. The D gene is left open where the match is weak. Rows may omit the clone size; those that give it use once, few, many or a size class.

v_gene: TRBV10-3
abundance: NA
j_gene: TRBJ2-6
d_gene: NA
len: 14
CDR3aa: CAIRRDSGANVLTF
CDR3nt: TGTGCCATCAGGCGGGACTCTGGGGCCAACGTCCTGACTTTC

v_gene: TRBV14
abundance: NA
j_gene: TRBJ1-5
d_gene: NA
len: 16
CDR3aa: CASSRTTEYSNQPQHF
CDR3nt: TGTGCCAGCAGCCGCACGACAGAGTATAGCAATCAGCCCCAGCATTTT

v_gene: TRBV5-4
abundance: NA
j_gene: TRBJ2-1
d_gene: TRBD1
len: 12
CDR3aa: CASGQAYNEQFF
CDR3nt: TGTGCCAGCGGACAGGCTTACAATGAGCAGTTCTTC

v_gene: TRBV19
abundance: few
j_gene: TRBJ2-7
d_gene: NA
len: 14
CDR3aa: CASSITLGAYEQYF
CDR3nt: TGTGCCAGTAGTATAACACTAGGGGCCTACGAGCAGTACTTC

v_gene: TRBV7-9
abundance: NA
j_gene: TRBJ2-7
d_gene: NA
len: 12
CDR3aa: CASSLVAYEQYF
CDR3nt: TGTGCCAGCAGCCTTGTAGCCTACGAGCAGTACTTC

v_gene: TRBV7-3
abundance: NA
j_gene: TRBJ2-1
d_gene: TRBD2
len: 15
CDR3aa: CASSSGLVTFGEQFF
CDR3nt: TGTGCCAGCAGCTCCGGACTAGTGACCTTTGGGGAGCAGTTCTTC

v_gene: TRBV14
abundance: once
j_gene: TRBJ2-5
d_gene: TRBD2
len: 18
CDR3aa: CASSPGPLAGVLQETQYF
CDR3nt: TGTGCCAGCAGCCCTGGGCCATTAGCGGGAGTACTCCAAGAGACCCAGTACTTC

v_gene: TRBV3-1/TRBV3-2
abundance: NA
j_gene: TRBJ2-3
d_gene: NA
len: 14
CDR3aa: CASSRGGLTDTQYF
CDR3nt: TGTGCCAGCAGCCGGGGGGGCCTCACAGATACGCAGTATTTT

v_gene: TRBV4-2
abundance: NA
j_gene: TRBJ1-2
d_gene: TRBD1
len: 14
CDR3aa: CASSQGSGGYGYTF
CDR3nt: TGTGCCAGCAGCCAGGGTTCAGGGGGCTATGGCTACACCTTC

v_gene: TRBV6-5
abundance: NA
j_gene: TRBJ2-7
d_gene: TRBD2
len: 15
CDR3aa: CASSSTSGVSYEQYF
CDR3nt: TGTGCCAGCAGCTCCACTAGCGGGGTCTCCTACGAGCAGTACTTC

v_gene: TRBV29-1
abundance: NA
j_gene: TRBJ1-1
d_gene: NA
len: 11
CDR3aa: CSAQFYTEAFF
CDR3nt: TGCAGCGCCCAATTTTACACTGAAGCTTTCTTT

v_gene: TRBV27
abundance: NA
j_gene: TRBJ1-5
d_gene: TRBD1
len: 15
CDR3aa: CASSLEGASNQPQHF
CDR3nt: TGTGCCAGCAGTTTAGAGGGGGCGAGCAATCAGCCCCAGCATTTT

v_gene: TRBV7-3
abundance: NA
j_gene: TRBJ2-7
d_gene: TRBD1
len: 12
CDR3aa: CASSGQGGEQYF
CDR3nt: TGTGCCAGCAGCGGACAGGGGGGCGAGCAGTACTTC

v_gene: TRBV19
abundance: NA
j_gene: TRBJ1-1
d_gene: TRBD1
len: 14
CDR3aa: CASSRDSMNTEAFF
CDR3nt: TGTGCCAGTAGTCGGGACAGCATGAACACTGAAGCTTTCTTT

v_gene: TRBV15
abundance: few
j_gene: TRBJ2-7
d_gene: TRBD2
len: 14
CDR3aa: CATSRDRGVHEQYF
CDR3nt: TGTGCCACCAGCAGAGATCGGGGGGTCCACGAGCAGTACTTC

v_gene: TRBV5-4
abundance: NA
j_gene: TRBJ2-7
d_gene: NA
len: 15
CDR3aa: CASSWGSKSSDEQYF
CDR3nt: TGTGCCAGCAGCTGGGGAAGTAAGTCCTCGGACGAGCAGTACTTC

v_gene: TRBV6-1
abundance: NA
j_gene: TRBJ2-5
d_gene: TRBD2
len: 17
CDR3aa: CASSEQPSGGRGETQYF
CDR3nt: TGTGCCAGCAGTGAACAGCCTAGCGGGGGCCGTGGGGAGACCCAGTACTTC

v_gene: TRBV18
abundance: once
j_gene: TRBJ1-1
d_gene: NA
len: 14
CDR3aa: CASSHTDRNTEAFF
CDR3nt: TGTGCCAGCTCACACACCGACAGAAACACTGAAGCTTTCTTT

v_gene: TRBV5-1
abundance: NA
j_gene: TRBJ2-7
d_gene: NA
len: 13
CDR3aa: CASSFGLAYEQYF
CDR3nt: TGCGCCAGCAGCTTCGGACTTGCCTACGAGCAGTACTTC

v_gene: TRBV7-2
abundance: NA
j_gene: TRBJ1-2
d_gene: NA
len: 12
CDR3aa: CASSLVGGGYTF
CDR3nt: TGTGCCAGCAGCTTAGTTGGGGGTGGCTACACCTTC

v_gene: TRBV3-1/TRBV3-2
abundance: few
j_gene: TRBJ1-5
d_gene: TRBD1
len: 14
CDR3aa: CASSQTGGGQPQHF
CDR3nt: TGTGCCAGCAGCCAAACAGGGGGCGGTCAGCCCCAGCATTTT

v_gene: TRBV14
abundance: NA
j_gene: TRBJ2-1
d_gene: NA
len: 16
CDR3aa: CASSPPGRGTYNEQFF
CDR3nt: TGTGCCAGCAGCCCCCCCGGACGGGGGACGTACAATGAGCAGTTCTTC

v_gene: TRBV5-8
abundance: NA
j_gene: TRBJ1-5
d_gene: NA
len: 17
CDR3aa: CASRTTAGGYSNQPQHF
CDR3nt: TGTGCCAGCAGAACAACTGCTGGGGGGTATAGCAATCAGCCCCAGCATTTT

v_gene: TRBV27
abundance: NA
j_gene: TRBJ2-1
d_gene: NA
len: 18
CDR3aa: CASSLFPTGTSSYNEQFF
CDR3nt: TGTGCCAGCAGTTTATTCCCAACAGGGACCAGCTCCTACAATGAGCAGTTCTTC

v_gene: TRBV3-1/TRBV3-2
abundance: NA
j_gene: TRBJ1-1
d_gene: NA
len: 16
CDR3aa: CASSQDPVFYKSEAFF
CDR3nt: TGTGCCAGCAGCCAAGATCCGGTTTTTTATAAGTCTGAAGCTTTCTTT

v_gene: TRBV4-1
abundance: NA
j_gene: TRBJ2-7
d_gene: TRBD1
len: 14
CDR3aa: CASSQTDRAHQQYF
CDR3nt: TGCGCCAGCAGCCAAACTGACAGGGCCCACCAGCAGTACTTC

v_gene: TRBV11-2
abundance: NA
j_gene: TRBJ2-2
d_gene: NA
len: 18
CDR3aa: CASSLRARGPANTGELFF
CDR3nt: TGTGCCAGCAGCTTAAGGGCCAGGGGTCCCGCGAACACCGGGGAGCTGTTTTTT

v_gene: TRBV27
abundance: NA
j_gene: TRBJ2-3
d_gene: NA
len: 13
CDR3aa: CASKLTSTDTQYF
CDR3nt: TGTGCCAGCAAGCTGACTAGCACAGATACGCAGTATTTT

v_gene: TRBV28
abundance: NA
j_gene: TRBJ2-5
d_gene: NA
len: 13
CDR3aa: CASTQGVQETQYF
CDR3nt: TGTGCCAGCACCCAAGGGGTTCAAGAGACCCAGTACTTC

v_gene: TRBV10-3
abundance: NA
j_gene: TRBJ1-4
d_gene: TRBD1
len: 14
CDR3aa: CAARPGQGAEKLFF
CDR3nt: TGTGCCGCCCGGCCGGGACAGGGGGCGGAAAAACTGTTTTTT

v_gene: TRBV19
abundance: once
j_gene: TRBJ1-2
d_gene: NA
len: 14
CDR3aa: CASSTRESNYGYTF
CDR3nt: TGTGCCAGTAGTACCAGGGAGTCTAACTATGGCTACACCTTC

v_gene: TRBV7-9
abundance: NA
j_gene: TRBJ1-2
d_gene: TRBD1
len: 15
CDR3aa: CASSRDRTGLYGYTF
CDR3nt: TGTGCCAGCAGCCGTGACCGGACAGGGCTCTATGGCTACACCTTC

v_gene: TRBV18
abundance: NA
j_gene: TRBJ2-7
d_gene: NA
len: 13
CDR3aa: CASSPQPGGEQYF
CDR3nt: TGTGCCAGCTCACCACAACCCGGGGGCGAGCAGTACTTC

v_gene: TRBV11-3
abundance: NA
j_gene: TRBJ2-3
d_gene: NA
len: 13
CDR3aa: CASSSRQRDTQYF
CDR3nt: TGTGCCAGCAGCTCCCGACAAAGAGATACGCAGTATTTT

v_gene: TRBV19
abundance: NA
j_gene: TRBJ1-5
d_gene: NA
len: 16
CDR3aa: CASSMDSYIGNQPQHF
CDR3nt: TGTGCCAGTAGTATGGACAGTTATATCGGTAACCAGCCCCAGCATTTT

v_gene: TRBV29-1
abundance: NA
j_gene: TRBJ1-1
d_gene: NA
len: 12
CDR3aa: CSVTGSDTEAFF
CDR3nt: TGCAGCGTTACAGGTTCCGACACTGAAGCTTTCTTT

v_gene: TRBV18
abundance: NA
j_gene: TRBJ2-7
d_gene: NA
len: 15
CDR3aa: CASSRDTSLSYEQYF
CDR3nt: TGTGCCAGCTCACGGGACACCAGCTTATCCTACGAGCAGTACTTC

v_gene: TRBV21-1
abundance: NA
j_gene: TRBJ2-5
d_gene: NA
len: 15
CDR3aa: CASSKGGKQQETQYF
CDR3nt: TGTGCCAGCAGCAAAGGGGGAAAACAGCAAGAGACCCAGTACTTC